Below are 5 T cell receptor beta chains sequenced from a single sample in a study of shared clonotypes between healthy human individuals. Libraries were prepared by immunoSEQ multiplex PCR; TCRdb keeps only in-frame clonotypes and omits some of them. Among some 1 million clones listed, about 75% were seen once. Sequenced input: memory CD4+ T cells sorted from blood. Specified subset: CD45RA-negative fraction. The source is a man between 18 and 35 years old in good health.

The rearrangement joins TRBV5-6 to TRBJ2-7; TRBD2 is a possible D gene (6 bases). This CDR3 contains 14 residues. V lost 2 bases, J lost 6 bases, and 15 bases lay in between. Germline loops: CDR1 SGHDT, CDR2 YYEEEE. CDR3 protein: CASSFGPLATEQYF. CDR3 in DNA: TGTGCCAGCAGCTTCGGGCCTCTAGCGACCGAGCAGTACTTC.

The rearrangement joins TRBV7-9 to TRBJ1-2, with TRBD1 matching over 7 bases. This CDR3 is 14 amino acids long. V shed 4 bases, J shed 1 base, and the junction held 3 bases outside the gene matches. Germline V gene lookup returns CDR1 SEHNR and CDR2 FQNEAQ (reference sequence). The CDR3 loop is CASSSQGNNYGYTF. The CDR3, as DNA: TGTGCCAGCAGCTCACAGGGGAATAACTATGGCTACACCTTC.

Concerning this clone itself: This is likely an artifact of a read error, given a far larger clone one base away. This CDR3 is CAGSLGVSGGPGETQYF. CDR3 DNA sequence: TGTGCCGGCAGCTTAGGGGTTAGCGGGGGACCAGGCGAGACCCAGTACTTC. This chain links TRBV11-3 with TRBJ2-5; the match to TRBD2 covers 9 bases. Germline loops: CDR1 SGHNT, CDR2 YENEEA. The CDR3 has 17 residues. Combining the CDR3 with reference TRBV11-3 and TRBJ2-5 gives the whole variable domain EAGVVQSPRYKIIEKKQPVAFWCNPISGHNTLYWYLQNLGQGPELLIRYENEEAVDDSQLPKDRFSAERLKGVDSTLKIQPAELGDSAVYLCAGSLGVSGGPGETQYFGPGTRLLVL.

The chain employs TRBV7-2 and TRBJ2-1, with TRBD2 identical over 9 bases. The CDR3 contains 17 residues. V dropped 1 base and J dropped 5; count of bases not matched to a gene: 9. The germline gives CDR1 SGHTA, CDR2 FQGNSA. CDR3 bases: TGTGCCAGCAGCTTAGTCCTTGGGCGGGGGGGCCACAATGAGCAGTTCTTC. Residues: CASSLVLGRGGHNEQFF.

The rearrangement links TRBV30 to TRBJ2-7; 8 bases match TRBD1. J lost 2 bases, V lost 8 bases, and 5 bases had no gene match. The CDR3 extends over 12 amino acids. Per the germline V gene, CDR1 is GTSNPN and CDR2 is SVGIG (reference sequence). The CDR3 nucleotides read TGTGCCGGGAAACAGGGGGCCTACGAGCAGTACTTC. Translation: CAGKQGAYEQYF.